The 9 T cell receptor beta chains below come from one sample, sequenced in a study of cytomegalovirus exposure and HLA in healthy donors. Primers for the PCR totalled 60 Vbeta and 13 Jbeta. Produced via immunoSEQ multiplex PCR; TCRdb's table is partial and in-frame only. The sample contains about 130,000 clones, 70% to 85% of which appear only once. Sequencing was done on a sample of PBMCs. All receptors derive from a man aged 50-60 years in good health and CMV-seronegative.

J is TRBJ2-5 and V is TRBV2; 9 positions match TRBD1. Trimming removed 6 bases from V and 2 bases from J; junction bases left unmatched: 1. This CDR3 comprises 13 residues. Germline V gene sequence: CDR1 SNHLY, CDR2 FYNNEI. The CDR3 is CASRGTGQETQYF. CDR3 nucleotide sequence: TGTGCCAGCAGAGGGACAGGGCAAGAGACCCAGTACTTC.

The rearrangement joins TRBV19 to TRBJ2-7; D may be TRBD2 (6 bases). The CDR3 is 13 amino acids. CDR1 is LNHDA, CDR2 SQIVND, per germline (reference sequence). V lost 3 bases, J lost 5 bases, and 11 bases lay in between. The CDR3 DNA follows: TGTGCCAGTAGTATGGGGGGTTCGAACGAGCAGTACTTC. Residues: CASSMGGSNEQYF.

The chain links TRBV27 to TRBJ1-1, with D unclear. There are 14 residues in the CDR3. Germline loops: CDR1 MNHEY, CDR2 SMNVEV (reference sequence). Between the trimmed V and J ends, which lost 0 bases and 1 base, there was a span of 6 bases. The CDR3 here is CASSLSGGNTEAFF. CDR3 bases: TGTGCCAGCAGTTTATCAGGCGGGAACACTGAAGCTTTCTTT.

The V and J genes are TRBV18 and TRBJ1-6; TRBD1 agrees at 8 bases. There are 14 residues in the CDR3. J lost 11 bases, V lost 6 bases, and 9 bases had no gene match. CDR1 is KGHSH, CDR2 LQKENI, per germline. The CDR3 DNA reads as TGTGCCAGCTCCGGCGACAGGGGTCTTGCACCCCTCCACTTT. As protein: CASSGDRGLAPLHF.

The CDR3 region has the DNA TGCGCCAGCAGCCTGGTAGGACGGGGGGAGACCCAGTACTTC. It encodes CASSLVGRGETQYF. This chain links TRBV5-1 with TRBJ2-5, with TRBD2 as a possible D gene (6 bases). Germline CDR1 reads SGHRS; CDR2 reads YFSETQ. The CDR3 spans 14 residues. Trimming took 4 bases from V and 5 from J, leaving 15 bases between them.

The gene calls are TRBV6-1 and TRBJ1-1; a possible D gene is TRBD1 (6 bases). This CDR3 spans 15 amino acids. Between the trimmed V and J ends, which lost 5 bases and 1 base, there was a span of 14 bases. Germline V CDR1 and CDR2: MNHNS, SASEGT. The CDR3 sequence is CASSHGIGGNTEAFF. DNA for the CDR3: TGTGCCAGCAGTCATGGGATAGGGGGGAACACTGAAGCTTTCTTT.

This sequence joins TRBV6-6 and TRBJ2-1; D may be TRBD2 (7 bases). Trimming left V 2 bases short and J 3 bases short, with 11 bases between. The CDR3 totals 15 residues. In germline, CDR1 is MNHNY, CDR2 SVGAGI (reference sequence). CDR3 residues: CASSYRGALYNEQFF. The CDR3 DNA is TGTGCCAGCAGTTACCGGGGGGCCCTCTACAATGAGCAGTTCTTC.

V and J are TRBV2 and TRBJ1-5; perhaps TRBD1 as D (6 bases). The CDR3 totals 15 residues. Per germline, CDR1 SNHLY and CDR2 FYNNEI. Trimming stripped 1 base from V and 7 bases from J, with 14 bases between. The CDR3 DNA reads as TGTGCCAGCAGTGAAGTGGGGGGGGCGAAACAGCCCCAGCATTTT. This sequence encodes CASSEVGGAKQPQHF.

This chain uses TRBV5-4 with TRBJ2-1, with a weak D call TRBD2 (5 bases). Germline CDR1 SGHNT, CDR2 YYREEE (reference sequence). V lost 3 bases, J lost 6 bases, and 13 bases lay in between. The CDR3 loop spans 14 amino acids. DNA of the CDR3: TGTGCCAGCAGCTCAATACTAGGACCCAATGAGCAGTTCTTC. This encodes CASSSILGPNEQFF.